One T cell receptor (beta chain) is described in this entry. The V and J ends lost 3 bases and 8 bases, in that order; junction bases with no gene match: 7. The CDR3 is 14 amino acids. Germline lookup yields CDR1 MNHEY and CDR2 SMNVEV (reference sequence). The sample is drawn from a study of blood T cell repertoires in COVID-19. Study-level information: Acute-phase and convalescent COVID-19 samples originated in the United States, Italy and Spain. In each case, the material was cDNA or gDNA derived from T cells, B-cell-depleted T cells, or PBMCs.

In the original analysis: Cell counts per sample came from amplifying reference gene primers. Method: immunoSEQ multiplex PCR; TCRdb's copy keeps in-frame clones and lacks some. V and J calls and clone size are those listed in that table; D and trimming were worked out from the DNA. The repertoire consists of approximately 16,000 clones, with about 89% occurring once and the leading ten covering roughly 2.8%. This TCR came from a human donor in a cohort sampled during active COVID-19. This chain connects TRBV27 to TRBJ2-1; 7 bases are a match to TRBD1. The sample comprised peripheral blood. CDR3: CASSFGRGLDEQFF. CDR3 coding DNA: TGTGCCAGCAGTTTCGGCAGGGGGTTGGATGAGCAGTTCTTC.